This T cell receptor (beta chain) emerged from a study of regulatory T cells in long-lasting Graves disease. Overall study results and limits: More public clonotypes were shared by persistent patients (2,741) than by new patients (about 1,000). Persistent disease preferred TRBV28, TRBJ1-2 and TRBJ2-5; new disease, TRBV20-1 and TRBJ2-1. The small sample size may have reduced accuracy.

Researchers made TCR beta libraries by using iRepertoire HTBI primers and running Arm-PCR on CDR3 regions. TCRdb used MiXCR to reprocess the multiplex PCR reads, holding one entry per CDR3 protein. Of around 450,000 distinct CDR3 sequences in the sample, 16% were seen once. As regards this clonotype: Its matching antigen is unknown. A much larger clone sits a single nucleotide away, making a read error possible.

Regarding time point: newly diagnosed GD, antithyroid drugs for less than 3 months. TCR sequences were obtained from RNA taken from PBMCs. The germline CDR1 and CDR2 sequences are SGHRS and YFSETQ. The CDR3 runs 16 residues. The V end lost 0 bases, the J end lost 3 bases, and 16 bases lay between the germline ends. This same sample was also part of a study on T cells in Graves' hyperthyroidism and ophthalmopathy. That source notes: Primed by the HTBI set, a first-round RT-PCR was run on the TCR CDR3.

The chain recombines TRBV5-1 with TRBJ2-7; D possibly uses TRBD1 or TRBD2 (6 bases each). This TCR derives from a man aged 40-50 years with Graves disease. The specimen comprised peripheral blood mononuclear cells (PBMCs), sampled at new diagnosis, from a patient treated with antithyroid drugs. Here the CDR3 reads CASSLGGASFVYEQYF. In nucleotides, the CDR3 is TGCGCCAGCAGCTTGGGGGGGGCCAGCTTCGTCTACGAGCAGTACTTC.